Presented here are 26 T cell receptor beta chains from one specimen sequenced in a study of T cell repertoires in ileal Crohn's disease. Before sorting, lamina propria lymphocytes were separated from surgical specimens by density gradient. Some clones are missing from TCRdb's copy, which holds only in-frame ones; the method was immunoSEQ multiplex PCR. The sample contains around 5,800 clones, around nine tenths of which appear only once. Sample: CD4+ T cells from ileum. These TCRs come from an adult with Crohn's disease. Some clones in this sample may be carry-over from other donors' samples.

The chain recombines TRBV10-3 with TRBJ2-2; D is unresolved. Germline V lookup: CDR1 ENHRY, CDR2 SYGVKD. Trimming removed 4 bases at V and 0 bases at J, with 12 bases between. The length of the CDR3 is 16 residues. As DNA, the CDR3 is TGTGCCATCAGTGTTCATGGCAGGCCGAACACCGGGGAGCTGTTTTTT. Its translation is CAISVHGRPNTGELFF.

The gene calls are TRBV27 and TRBJ1-3; D unresolved. Germline CDR1 and CDR2: MNHEY and SMNVEV (reference sequence). CDR3 size: 13 residues. The ends were cut back, 6 bases at V and 2 bases at J, with 8 bases in the middle. The CDR3 DNA reads TGTGCCAGCAGGGAGAACGCTGGAAACACCATATATTTT. Protein product: CASRENAGNTIYF.

V usage is TRBV2 and J usage is TRBJ2-7, with TRBD1 matching 8 bases. Trimming at V came to 6 bases and at J to 0 bases, leaving 10 bases not matched to a gene. CDR3 length equals 16 residues. From germline, CDR1 is SNHLY and CDR2 FYNNEI. The CDR3 nucleotides read TGTGCCAGCAGGCGGGACAGGCCGAAATACTCCTACGAGCAGTACTTC. It is translated as CASRRDRPKYSYEQYF.

The chain couples TRBV2 to TRBJ2-2; D not certain. The CDR3 is 12 amino acids. V lost 5 bases, J lost 3 bases, and 4 bases lay in between. Germline assignment: CDR1 SNHLY and CDR2 FYNNEI. CDR3 in amino acids: CASSSDTGELFF. In nucleotides, the CDR3 is TGTGCCAGCAGTTCTGACACCGGGGAGCTGTTTTTT.

This sequence joins TRBV29-1 and TRBJ2-3; D unresolved. The V gene lost 5 bases and the J gene lost 6 bases, with 21 bases spanning the gap. Germline CDR1 and CDR2: SQVTM and ANQGSEA. The CDR3 totals 15 residues. For the CDR3, the DNA is TGCAGCGTTTCCCAACTCGGGTCCACGAGGGATACGCAGTATTTT. This translates into CSVSQLGSTRDTQYF.

As DNA, the CDR3 is TGTGCCACCACGGAGGGGAGCCAAGAGACCCAGTACTTC. Its protein is CATTEGSQETQYF. The chain combines TRBV15 with TRBJ2-5, with D possibly being TRBD2 (6 bases). The germline V and J ends were trimmed by 7 bases and 1 base, with 10 bases remaining between them. The CDR3 has 13 residues. Germline-derived CDR1 and CDR2 are LNHNV and YYDKDF (reference sequence).

This chain uses TRBV27 with TRBJ2-7; a weak D match, TRBD1 (6 bases). Trimming cost V 5 bases and J 5 bases, with 19 bases left between them. This CDR3 has 15 amino acids. Per the germline V gene, CDR1 is MNHEY and CDR2 is SMNVEV (reference sequence). The CDR3 loop is CASSPRTVRFHEQYF. The DNA for the CDR3 is TGTGCCAGCAGTCCACGGACAGTTAGATTCCACGAGCAGTACTTC.

The chain carries TRBV18 and TRBJ1-1; D ambiguous. This CDR3 region has 15 residues. V shed 6 bases and J shed 2 bases, with 16 bases lying between them. CDR1 is KGHSH and CDR2 is LQKENI in the germline V gene. The CDR3 DNA reads as TGTGCCAGCTCGCCCCAGGAAAGTGCAAACACTGAAGCTTTCTTT. It is translated as CASSPQESANTEAFF.

The rearrangement joins TRBV2 to TRBJ1-1; D remains unclear. Trimming pared 1 base from V and 7 bases from J, leaving 10 bases between. The CDR3 loop spans 13 amino acids. Per germline, CDR1 SNHLY and CDR2 FYNNEI. CDR3 DNA: TGTGCCAGCAGTGAAGGACAAGCACATGAAGCTTTCTTT. Protein sequence: CASSEGQAHEAFF.

The chain couples TRBV12-5 to TRBJ2-1; 14 bases agree with TRBD2. CDR3 length: 15 amino acids. Germline V gives CDR1 LGHNT, CDR2 FRNRAP. The junction had 6 bases not matched to a gene; V was cut back by 7 bases and J by 7 bases. This CDR3 reads CASVLGLAGVNEQFF. CDR3 DNA: TGTGCTAGTGTCCTGGGACTAGCGGGAGTAAATGAGCAGTTCTTC.

CDR3 nucleotides: TGCGCCAGCAGCTTAAGAGGGACAGGGGTTAACTATGGCTACACCTTC. It specifies CASSLRGTGVNYGYTF. The rearrangement links TRBV5-1 to TRBJ1-2; 10 nucleotides align to TRBD1. In germline, CDR1 is SGHRS, CDR2 YFSETQ. The CDR3 is 16 amino acids. V was pared by 2 bases and J by 1 base, with 5 bases of the junction left unmatched. Combining the CDR3 with reference TRBV5-1 and TRBJ1-2 gives the whole variable domain KAGVTQTPRYLIKTRGQQVTLSCSPISGHRSVSWYQQTPGQGLQFLFEYFSETQRNKGNFPGRFSGRQFSNSRSEMNVSTLELGDSALYLCASSLRGTGVNYGYTFGSGTRLTVV.

The CDR3 loop is CASSSGTGISYEQYF. CDR3 DNA sequence: TGCGCCAGCAGCTCCGGGACAGGGATTAGCTACGAGCAGTACTTC. The J gene is TRBJ2-7, the V gene TRBV5-1; 9 bases are a match to TRBD1. This CDR3 has 15 residues. Germline-derived CDR1 and CDR2 are SGHRS and YFSETQ. After removal of 3 bases from V and 3 bases from J, the junction contained 7 bases not matched to a gene.

V and J are TRBV30 and TRBJ1-4; 8 positions match TRBD1. The CDR3 is 14 residues long. With 2 bases clipped from V and 4 bases from J, the junction kept 3 bases outside the gene matches. Germline values: CDR1 GTSNPN, CDR2 SVGIG (reference sequence). The CDR3 protein is CAWSPGQVNEKLFF. CDR3 bases: TGTGCCTGGAGTCCGGGACAGGTTAATGAAAAACTGTTTTTT. The full variable domain, rest sourced from reference TRBV30 and TRBJ1-4, is SQTIHQWPATLVQPVGSPLSLECTVEGTSNPNLYWYRQAAGRGLQLLFYSVGIGQISSEVPQNLSASRPQDRQFILSSKKLLLSDSGFYLCAWSPGQVNEKLFFGSGTQLSVL.

This clone was observed a single time. CDR3 protein: CASSRRVDDLAKNIQYF. CDR3 in DNA: TGTGCCAGTAGCCGGAGGGTGGACGACCTGGCCAAAAACATTCAGTACTTC. This sequence joins TRBV19 and TRBJ2-4; D is perhaps TRBD2 (6 bases). From germline, CDR1 is LNHDA and CDR2 SQIVND (reference sequence). V gave up 6 bases and J gave up 1 base, with 19 bases separating them. This CDR3 contains 17 residues. Drawing the rest from reference TRBV19 and TRBJ2-4, the complete variable domain is DGGITQSPKYLFRKEGQNVTLSCEQNLNHDAMYWYRQDPGQGLRLIYYSQIVNDFQKGDIAEGYSVSREKKESFPLTVTSAQKNPTAFYLCASSRRVDDLAKNIQYFGAGTRLSVL.

The V call is TRBV7-9, the J call TRBJ2-5, with a weak D call TRBD1 (6 bases). The germline CDR1 and CDR2 sequences are SEHNR and FQNEAQ (reference sequence). This CDR3 is 15 amino acids long. The V gene lost 2 bases and the J gene lost 4 bases, with 14 bases spanning the gap. The CDR3 spells CASSLSDRRGETQYF. In DNA, the CDR3 is TGTGCCAGCAGCTTAAGCGACAGGCGAGGAGAGACCCAGTACTTC. The full variable domain, its missing parts supplied by reference TRBV7-9 and TRBJ2-5, is DTGVSQNPRHKITKRGQNVTFRCDPISEHNRLYWYRQTLGQGPEFLTYFQNEAQLEKSRLLSDRFSAERPKGSFSTLEIQRTEQGDSAMYLCASSLSDRRGETQYFGPGTRLLVL.

This rearrangement joins TRBV14 to TRBJ1-2, with 9 bases lining up with TRBD1. The CDR3 contains 12 residues. J lost 4 bases, V lost 6 bases, and 0 bases had no gene match. Per the germline V gene, CDR1 is SGHDN and CDR2 is FVKESK. The CDR3 DNA reads as TGTGCCAGCAGGGGACAGGGCTATGGCTACACCTTC. Encoded protein: CASRGQGYGYTF.

This chain joins TRBV7-2 and TRBJ2-1; D is undetermined. Germline V gene sequence: CDR1 SGHTA, CDR2 FQGNSA. Trimming took off 0 bases at V and 6 bases at J, with 12 bases between the two ends. The CDR3 consists of 15 residues. As DNA, the CDR3 is TGTGCCAGCAGCTTAGCGTATGGAGAGTTCAATGAGCAGTTCTTC. Protein product: CASSLAYGEFNEQFF.

The chain combines TRBV7-2 with TRBJ2-5; the match to TRBD2 covers 10 bases. Germline V gives CDR1 SGHTA, CDR2 FQGNSA. The CDR3 loop spans 15 amino acids. Trimming cost V 4 bases and J 2 bases; bases outside gene matches: 4. This CDR3 reads CASSSTSGIQETQYF. In DNA form, the CDR3 reads TGTGCCAGCAGCTCTACTAGCGGGATTCAAGAGACCCAGTACTTC.

This rearrangement joins TRBV5-1 to TRBJ2-5, with 16 bases matching TRBD2. The germline CDR1 and CDR2 sequences are SGHRS and YFSETQ. The J segment lost 4 bases and the V segment lost 4 bases, leaving 7 bases of the junction unmatched. This CDR3 is built from 17 residues. CDR3 in DNA: TGCGCCAGCAGCATGGGACTAGCGGGAGGGCCCTCAGAGACCCAGTACTTC. Translation gives CASSMGLAGGPSETQYF. Supplemented by reference TRBV5-1 and TRBJ2-5, the full variable domain reads KAGVTQTPRYLIKTRGQQVTLSCSPISGHRSVSWYQQTPGQGLQFLFEYFSETQRNKGNFPGRFSGRQFSNSRSEMNVSTLELGDSALYLCASSMGLAGGPSETQYFGPGTRLLVL.

The chain is built from TRBV4-2 and TRBJ2-7; 8 bases map to TRBD1. CDR3 length: 16 residues. Germline lookup yields CDR1 LGHNA and CDR2 YNFKEQ. V lost 2 bases and J lost 7; bases outside the gene matches: 13. The DNA for the CDR3 is TGTGCCAGCAGCCAACAGGGGGCGCTTCCAATTGGGGAGCAGTACTTC. Its protein is CASSQQGALPIGEQYF.

The table lists this clone with a count of one. The chain has TRBV7-2 and TRBJ1-2; TRBD1 matches 10 bases. Unmatched junction bases numbered 4, after V lost 5 bases and J lost 4 bases. There are 14 residues in the CDR3. Germline V lookup: CDR1 SGHTA, CDR2 FQGNSA. CDR3 nucleotide sequence: TGTGCCAGCAGCCCCTGGACAGGGGGCTATGGCTACACCTTC. Encoded protein: CASSPWTGGYGYTF.

This clone was found a few times. The rearrangement joins TRBV19 to TRBJ1-1, with D tentatively TRBD1 (5 bases). CDR3 length equals 11 residues. CDR1 is LNHDA and CDR2 is SQIVND in the germline V gene (reference sequence). Trimming shortened V by 5 bases and J by 12 bases, and 13 bases separated the two germline ends. CDR3 sequence: CASSPGGETFF. The CDR3 nucleotides read TGTGCCAGTAGTCCCGGGGGAGAGACTTTCTTT.

The gene calls are TRBV18 and TRBJ1-1; D is perhaps TRBD1 (5 bases). V was clipped by 0 bases and J by 0 bases, with 8 bases between them. Germline V CDR1 and CDR2: KGHSH, LQKENI. There are 15 residues in the CDR3. The CDR3 coding sequence is TGTGCCAGCTCACCACCTCCAGGGCTGAACACTGAAGCTTTCTTT. Translation: CASSPPPGLNTEAFF.

The gene calls are TRBV29-1 and TRBJ2-3; possible D gene TRBD1, 5 bases. CDR3 length equals 14 residues. Germline values: CDR1 SQVTM, CDR2 ANQGSEA. V lost 4 bases to trimming and J lost 6 bases, with 17 bases between them. The CDR3 DNA reads as TGCAGCGTTGTCCGATCCCATTGGGGCGATACGCAGTATTTT. Translation: CSVVRSHWGDTQYF.

This chain uses TRBV15 with TRBJ2-3; the D is unclear. The germline gives CDR1 LNHNV, CDR2 YYDKDF (reference sequence). The V and J ends lost 5 bases and 8 bases respectively, with 14 bases between them. CDR3 size: 13 residues. As DNA, the CDR3 is TGTGCCACCAGCGGGTACAGTTTAGGTACGCAGTATTTT. This gives the protein CATSGYSLGTQYF.

The CDR3 nucleotides are TGTGCCAGCAGCACACGGACTAGCGGGGCCTACGAGCAGTACTTC. It translates to CASSTRTSGAYEQYF. The chain carries TRBV11-2 and TRBJ2-7; 12 bases map to TRBD2. The ends lost 5 bases at V and 2 bases at J; junction bases unmatched: 4. CDR3 length: 15 amino acids. CDR1 is SGHAT and CDR2 is FQNNGV in the germline V gene. Full variable domain (rest looked up from reference TRBV11-2 and TRBJ2-7): EAGVAQSPRYKIIEKRQSVAFWCNPISGHATLYWYQQILGQGPKLLIQFQNNGVVDDSQLPKDRFSAERLKGVDSTLKIQPAKLEDSAVYLCASSTRTSGAYEQYFGPGTRLTVT.